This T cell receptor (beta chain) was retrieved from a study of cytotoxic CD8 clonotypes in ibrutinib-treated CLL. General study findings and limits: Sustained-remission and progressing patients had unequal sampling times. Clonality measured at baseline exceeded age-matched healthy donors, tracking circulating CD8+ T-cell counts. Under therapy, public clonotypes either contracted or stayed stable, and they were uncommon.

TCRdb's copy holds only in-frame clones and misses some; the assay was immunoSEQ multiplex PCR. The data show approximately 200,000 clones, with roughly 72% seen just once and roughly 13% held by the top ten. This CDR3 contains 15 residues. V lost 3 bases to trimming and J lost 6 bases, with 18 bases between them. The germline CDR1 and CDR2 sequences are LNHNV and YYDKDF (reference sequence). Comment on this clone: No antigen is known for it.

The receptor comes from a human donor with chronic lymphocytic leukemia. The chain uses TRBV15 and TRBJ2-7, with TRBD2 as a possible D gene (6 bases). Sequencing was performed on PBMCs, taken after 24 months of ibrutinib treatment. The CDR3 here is CATSSPRENPVEQYF. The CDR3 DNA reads TGTGCCACCAGCAGCCCCCGGGAGAATCCGGTCGAGCAGTACTTC.